The rows below give T cell receptor beta chains drawn from one sample of a study. From the RT-PCR reads, TCRdb called clonotypes with MiXCR, one entry per CDR3 protein. The table shows about 680,000 distinct CDR3 sequences, with 13% to 15% occurring only once. The sequenced material came from memory CD4+ T cells from blood. These receptor sequences come from a female donor in good health, serving as a healthy control. CDR3s include the opening cysteine and the closing phenylalanine or tryptophan. A D gene is named only where the DNA matches it firmly. Expanded clones are given a class, and other clones once, few, many or no size at all.

abundance	v_gene	d_gene	j_gene	CDR3nt	CDR3aa
many	TRBV5-1	-	TRBJ2-1	TGCGCCAGCAGCTTGGGAAGGGAATACAATGAGCAGTTCTTC	CASSLGREYNEQFF
-	TRBV11-2	TRBD1	TRBJ1-4	TGTGCCAGCAGCCGGGGACAGGCTCATGAAAAACTGTTTTTT	CASSRGQAHEKLFF
-	TRBV3-1	-	TRBJ2-3	TGTGCCAGCAGCCAGTTAGCGACTCTACCCACAGATACGCAGTATTTT	CASSQLATLPTDTQYF
many	TRBV10-3	-	TRBJ2-5	TGTGCCATCAGTGTCCGGGACGAAGAGACCCAGTACTTC	CAISVRDEETQYF
few	TRBV12-3/TRBV12-4	-	TRBJ1-1	TGTGCCAGCAGTCCCCAAAGAGGGGGGGCTGAAGCTTTCTTT	CASSPQRGGAEAFF
many	TRBV6-6	-	TRBJ2-7	TGTGCCAGCAGTTACGCCCACCAGTACTACGAGCAGTACTTC	CASSYAHQYYEQYF
-	TRBV27	TRBD2	TRBJ2-3	TGTGCCAGCAAAAAACCGCTAGCGGGGGGGGCGGATACGCAGTATTTT	CASKKPLAGGADTQYF
few	TRBV6-6	TRBD1	TRBJ1-4	TGTGCCAGCAGGCCTGACAGGGTGGCTAATGAAAAACTGTTTTTT	CASRPDRVANEKLFF
few	TRBV2	-	TRBJ2-4	TGTGCCAGCAGTGAATACCGTCTCGTTCAGTACTTC	CASSEYRLVQYF
few	TRBV30	-	TRBJ1-5	TGTGCCTGGAGTCTTCAGGGGAACAATCAGCCCCAGCATTTT	CAWSLQGNNQPQHF
many	TRBV7-2	TRBD2	TRBJ2-3	TGTGCCACCTCGTCTAGCGGAACCACAGATACGCAGTATTTT	CATSSSGTTDTQYF
-	TRBV5-1	TRBD1	TRBJ2-7	TGCGCCAGCAGCCCCAAGACAGGGTGGATCTACGAGCAGTACTTC	CASSPKTGWIYEQYF
few	TRBV29-1	TRBD1	TRBJ1-3	TGCAGCGTTGAGGGACAGTTCGGAAACACCATATATTTT	CSVEGQFGNTIYF
many	TRBV7-2	-	TRBJ1-6	TGTGCCAGCAGCTCCGGCAGGGGAGGCCTCGAGGCACCCCTCCACTTT	CASSSGRGGLEAPLHF
-	TRBV7-2	-	TRBJ2-5	TGTGCCAGCAGCCCCCCGGGGATCCAAGAGACCCAGTACTTC	CASSPPGIQETQYF
many	TRBV4-2	-	TRBJ2-2	TGTGCCAGCAGCCCGTGGGGAGAGACCGGGGAGCTGTTTTTT	CASSPWGETGELFF
few	TRBV4-2	-	TRBJ2-3	TGTGCCAGCAGCCACGGGACAAGAGGAGATACGCAGTATTTT	CASSHGTRGDTQYF
-	TRBV6-5	TRBD2	TRBJ2-7	TGTGCCAGCACGGGGCTAGCGGGAATTGGAGAGCAGTACTTC	CASTGLAGIGEQYF
few	TRBV27	TRBD2	TRBJ2-7	TGTGCCAGCAGGCCCCGGACTAGCGGACCCTACGAGCAGTACTTC	CASRPRTSGPYEQYF
many	TRBV20-1	-	TRBJ2-3	TGCAGTGCTAGAGATCGGGTTGCTTCTAGCACAGATACGCAGTATTTT	CSARDRVASSTDTQYF
-	TRBV29-1	TRBD2	TRBJ2-1	TGCAGCGTTGACTCTAGCGGGCCTTACAATGAGCAGTTCTTC	CSVDSSGPYNEQFF
-	TRBV7-3	-	TRBJ2-2	TGTGCCAGCAGCCCGCTTACCGGGGAGCTGTTTTTT	CASSPLTGELFF
-	TRBV9	TRBD2	TRBJ2-5	TGTGCCAGCAGCGTAGATCCTAGCGGGGAGACCCAGTACTTC	CASSVDPSGETQYF
-	TRBV7-2	TRBD1	TRBJ1-2	TGTGCCAGCAGCTACTACAGGGGGATGGGTGGCTACACCTTC	CASSYYRGMGGYTF
few	TRBV7-8	TRBD1	TRBJ1-3	TGTGCCAGCAGCCAATGGGACAGGGGGCGCGCTGGAAACACCATATATTTT	CASSQWDRGRAGNTIYF
few	TRBV7-9	-	TRBJ2-2	TGTGCCAGCAGCAAACTTCTAACGACCGGGGAGCTGTTTTTT	CASSKLLTTGELFF
many	TRBV20-1	TRBD2	TRBJ2-2	TGCAGTGCTAAACTAGCGGGAACTACGAACACCGGGGAGCTGTTTTTT	CSAKLAGTTNTGELFF
few	TRBV3-1	TRBD1	TRBJ2-3	TGTGCCAGCAGCCAAGATTCCACAGGGGAACATACGCAGTATTTT	CASSQDSTGEHTQYF
-	TRBV30	-	TRBJ2-5	TGTGCCTGCCGTTTTAGAGGTACCCAGTACTTC	CACRFRGTQYF
-	TRBV12-3/TRBV12-4	TRBD1	TRBJ2-2	TGTGCCAGCAGTGATTTGCCCAGGACAGGGCTGGTCGGGGAGCTGTTTTTT	CASSDLPRTGLVGELFF
few	TRBV7-9	TRBD2	TRBJ2-7	TGTGCCAGCAAAACGGGAGGGAATTCCTACGAGCAGTACTTC	CASKTGGNSYEQYF
-	TRBV7-2	-	TRBJ1-1	TGTGCCAGCAGCTCGCAACAGGTCTGCACATTT	CASSSQQVCTF
-	TRBV18	TRBD2	TRBJ2-5	TGTGCCAGCTCACCACGGGCCGCCACTAGCGGGACGACGGAGACCCAGTACTTC	CASSPRAATSGTTETQYF
-	TRBV5-1	TRBD1	TRBJ1-1	TGCGCCAGCAGCAAACAGGGGTCGGACACTGAAGCTTTCTTT	CASSKQGSDTEAFF
-	TRBV7-2	-	TRBJ2-7	TGTGCCAGCAGCGAGCTTTCCCTGGCAACCTACGAGCAGTACTTC	CASSELSLATYEQYF
-	TRBV20-1	-	TRBJ2-7	TGCAGTGCTGGGGGCGGGAGAGGGCAGGATGAGCAGTACTTC	CSAGGGRGQDEQYF
-	TRBV28	TRBD1	TRBJ2-7	TGTGCCAGCAGTTTAGGAGTCGGACAGGGGATGCCCGAGCAGTACTTC	CASSLGVGQGMPEQYF
many	TRBV20-1	-	TRBJ2-2	TGCAGTGCCGGCGGCCCCGTTACCGGGGAGCTGTTTTTT	CSAGGPVTGELFF
few	TRBV9	TRBD1	TRBJ2-5	TGTGCCAGCAGCTTCCGACAGGGGGCTCAGCAAGAGACCCAGTACTTC	CASSFRQGAQQETQYF
many	TRBV20-1	-	TRBJ1-2	TGCAGTGCTATGCGTGTTTGGCGGGGTAGCTATGGCTACACCTTC	CSAMRVWRGSYGYTF
few	TRBV6-2/TRBV6-3	TRBD2	TRBJ2-7	TGTGCCAGCAGTTCCGTCGGGACTAGCGGGAGCTACGAGCAGTACTTC	CASSSVGTSGSYEQYF
many	TRBV6-2/TRBV6-3	-	TRBJ2-5	TGTGCCAGCAGCCTCCGGAGAGTGGAGACCCAGTACTTC	CASSLRRVETQYF
-	TRBV3-1	-	TRBJ1-4	TGTGCCAGCAGCCAAAGCCGGAGGGGAGGCTATGAAAAACTGTTTTTT	CASSQSRRGGYEKLFF
-	TRBV7-2	TRBD1	TRBJ2-7	TGTGCCAGCAGCCAACCCCGAGACAGGGCTACCGAGCAGTACTTC	CASSQPRDRATEQYF
few	TRBV20-1	-	TRBJ1-1	TGCAGTGCTAGGCGCGGTTCCATGAACACTGAAGCTTTCTTT	CSARRGSMNTEAFF
many	TRBV12-3/TRBV12-4	TRBD1	TRBJ1-5	TGTGCCAGCAGCTCCGGACAGGGGTATAGCAATCAGCCCCAGCATTTT	CASSSGQGYSNQPQHF
-	TRBV20-1	TRBD2	TRBJ2-7	TGCAGTGCTAGCCCTCGCGGGAGGTTATCCTACGAGCAGTACTTC	CSASPRGRLSYEQYF
many	TRBV10-3	-	TRBJ2-5	TGTGCCATCAGTGAACGAGGGGGGACCCAGTACTTC	CAISERGGTQYF
few	TRBV19	-	TRBJ2-7	TGTGCCAGTAGTACCTCGGGGACTCAGTCCTACGAGCAGTACTTC	CASSTSGTQSYEQYF
few	TRBV30	-	TRBJ1-2	TGTGCCTGGGGGACTGGATATGGCTACACCTTC	CAWGTGYGYTF
few	TRBV29-1	-	TRBJ2-5	TGCAGCTCCCCGGCGGCGGGGCAAGAGACCCAGTACTTC	CSSPAAGQETQYF
many	TRBV5-6	-	TRBJ2-2	TGTGCCAGCAGCTTGGAGGTGGGAGCATTCGCGAACACCGGGGAGCTGTTTTTT	CASSLEVGAFANTGELFF
-	TRBV5-1	-	TRBJ2-1	TGCGCCAGCAGCTTGATATTGGGTCTTGAGCAGTTCTTC	CASSLILGLEQFF
few	TRBV5-1	-	TRBJ2-5	TGCGCCAGCAGGCCCGGATCGACGGAGACCCAGTACTTC	CASRPGSTETQYF
-	TRBV6-5	-	TRBJ1-3	TGTGCCAGCAGTTACGGGGAGGACCCTGGAAACACCATATATTTT	CASSYGEDPGNTIYF